Each of the 17 T cell receptor beta chains below was sequenced from the same sample in a study of cytomegalovirus exposure and HLA in healthy donors (dated by TCRdb to about 2017). Receptors were amplified or captured by the immunoSEQ multiplex PCR assay. For the multiplex PCR, a mixture combining 60 forward primers for TCR Vbeta segments and 13 reverse primers for TCR Jbeta segments was used. In its TCRdb copy, this immuneACCESS table keeps in-frame sequences only and misses some clones. Where compared with another copy, unresolved V genes explain less than half of these, and the others have no known cause. The sample table shows under 70,000 clones, and just over 85% are seen once. The top ten clones comprise less than 2.5% of the sample. The sample consisted of PBMCs. The receptors shown here come from a young woman in good health and CMV-seronegative.

The chain has TRBV27 and TRBJ2-5, with D tentatively TRBD1 (6 bases). Germline CDR1 reads MNHEY; CDR2 reads SMNVEV (reference sequence). The CDR3 has 15 residues. Between the trimmed V and J ends, which lost 0 bases and 0 bases, there was a span of 8 bases. CDR3 sequence (DNA): TGTGCCAGCAGTTTATCAACAGGGTACCAAGAGACCCAGTACTTC. It is translated as CASSLSTGYQETQYF.

The chain employs TRBV2 and TRBJ2-7, with 7 bases that match TRBD2. The CDR3 covers 16 residues. Germline CDR1 reads SNHLY; CDR2 reads FYNNEI. Germline trimming cut 6 bases from V and 1 base from J; bases unmatched to any gene: 12. CDR3 sequence (DNA): TGTGCCAGCAGGGGTTTAAGCGGGAAGGGTTCCTACGAGCAGTACTTC. This codes for CASRGLSGKGSYEQYF.

Only a few counts were recorded for this clone. This chain uses TRBV30 with TRBJ1-2; weak D call: TRBD1 (6 bases). The germline V and J ends were trimmed by 7 bases and 1 base, with 10 bases remaining between them. Germline V gives CDR1 GTSNPN, CDR2 SVGIG (reference sequence). The CDR3 totals 12 residues. The CDR3 loop reads CASRDINYGYTF. CDR3 sequence (DNA): TGTGCCTCCCGGGACATTAACTATGGCTACACCTTC. The complete variable domain, with remaining parts taken from reference TRBV30 and TRBJ1-2, reads SQTIHQWPATLVQPVGSPLSLECTVEGTSNPNLYWYRQAAGRGLQLLFYSVGIGQISSEVPQNLSASRPQDRQFILSSKKLLLSDSGFYLCASRDINYGYTFGSGTRLTVV.

V usage is TRBV6-6 and J usage is TRBJ2-1, with 11 bases identical to TRBD1. Per germline, CDR1 MNHNY and CDR2 SVGAGI (reference sequence). With 6 bases clipped from V and 4 bases from J, the junction kept 2 bases outside the gene matches. The CDR3 consists of 14 residues. The CDR3: CASSRDRGYNEQFF. CDR3 bases: TGTGCCAGCAGCCGGGACAGGGGGTACAATGAGCAGTTCTTC.

V is TRBV9 and J is TRBJ2-1; TRBD1 agrees at 7 bases. This CDR3 has 14 amino acids. The J segment lost 5 bases and the V segment lost 4 bases, leaving 6 bases of the junction unmatched. Germline values: CDR1 SGDLS, CDR2 YYNGEE. CDR3: CASSPRGTDNEQFF. The CDR3 coding sequence is TGTGCCAGCAGCCCTAGAGGGACAGACAATGAGCAGTTCTTC.

The chain uses TRBV28 and TRBJ2-7, with D possibly TRBD1 on 6 matching bases. CDR3 length: 14 amino acids. Trimming took off 6 bases at V and 4 bases at J, with 16 bases between the two ends. Germline CDR1 MDHEN, CDR2 SYDVKM. The CDR3 bases are TGTGCCAGCAGCCCAAACAGGGTGTCGTACGAGCAGTACTTC. This translates into CASSPNRVSYEQYF.

This CDR3 is CASSAGLAGDYEQYF. The CDR3 DNA reads TGTGCCAGCAGCGCCGGACTAGCGGGAGACTACGAGCAGTACTTC. This rearrangement joins TRBV9 to TRBJ2-7; TRBD2 matches at 13 bases. Trimming removed 3 bases from V and 3 bases from J; junction bases left unmatched: 3. The CDR3 loop spans 15 amino acids. CDR1 and CDR2 from the germline V gene are SGDLS and YYNGEE.

The rearrangement uses TRBV6-5 and TRBJ2-7, with D unclear. The V end lost 8 bases, the J end lost 2 bases, and 10 bases lay between the germline ends. The germline V gene has CDR1 MNHEY and CDR2 SVGAGI. The length of the CDR3 is 12 residues. The CDR3 protein is CASASQAYEQYF. CDR3 nucleotides: TGTGCCAGCGCCTCCCAGGCCTACGAGCAGTACTTC.

The chain is built from TRBV5-1 and TRBJ1-1, with 8 bases fitting TRBD1. J lost 0 bases, V lost 4 bases, and 5 bases had no gene match. Per germline, CDR1 SGHRS and CDR2 YFSETQ. The CDR3 consists of 15 residues. The chain's CDR3 is CASSVGQGMNTEAFF. The CDR3 nucleotides are TGCGCCAGCAGCGTCGGACAGGGAATGAACACTGAAGCTTTCTTT.

The rearrangement joins TRBV7-8 to TRBJ1-5, with 9 bases aligning to TRBD1. The CDR3 loop spans 17 amino acids. CDR1 and CDR2 from the germline V gene are SGHVS and FQNEAQ. V was clipped by 5 bases and J by 0 bases; unmatched bases: 8. In DNA, the CDR3 is TGTGCCAGCAGCCTGGGACAGGGCCTGACTAGCAATCAGCCCCAGCATTTT. This sequence encodes CASSLGQGLTSNQPQHF.

This clone has a handful of counts. This chain uses TRBV27 with TRBJ2-7, with TRBD2 matching 12 bases. V lost 9 bases to trimming and J lost 1 base; unmatched junction nucleotides: 10. Germline V gene lookup returns CDR1 MNHEY and CDR2 SMNVEV (reference sequence). The CDR3 loop spans 16 amino acids. In DNA form, the CDR3 reads TGTGCCAGTACCCGGACTAGCGGGGCCCTTTCCTACGAGCAGTACTTC. It translates to CASTRTSGALSYEQYF.

The chain is built from TRBV5-6 and TRBJ2-1; the match to TRBD1 covers 9 bases. The CDR3 contains 19 residues. With 4 bases clipped from V and 6 bases from J, the junction kept 20 bases outside the gene matches. The germline V gene encodes CDR1 SGHDT and CDR2 YYEEEE. The CDR3 loop is CASSRNFLLHRGPGNEQFF. CDR3 DNA sequence: TGTGCCAGCAGCCGAAATTTTCTCCTCCACAGGGGGCCCGGCAATGAGCAGTTCTTC.

CDR3 residues: CASSPGLAGRNEQFF. The CDR3 nucleotides read TGTGCCAGCAGCCCCGGACTAGCGGGAAGGAATGAGCAGTTCTTC. This rearrangement joins TRBV11-3 to TRBJ2-1; 12 nucleotides agree with TRBD2. Unmatched junction bases numbered 6, after V lost 5 bases and J lost 7 bases. CDR1 is SGHNT, CDR2 YENEEA, per germline. The CDR3 sequence is 15 residues long.

In its sample, this clone was seen once. V is TRBV6-1 and J is TRBJ1-6; TRBD1 matches at 8 bases. With 1 base clipped from V and 6 bases from J, the junction kept 2 bases outside the gene matches. The CDR3 is made up of 15 amino acids. The germline V gene encodes CDR1 MNHNS and CDR2 SASEGT. This CDR3 reads CASSEETGVNSPLHF. The DNA for the CDR3 is TGTGCCAGCAGTGAAGAGACAGGGGTTAATTCACCCCTCCACTTT.

The rearrangement links TRBV18 to TRBJ1-5; 7 positions agree with TRBD1. Trimming cost V 1 base and J 5 bases; bases outside gene matches: 8. Germline assignment: CDR1 KGHSH and CDR2 LQKENI. The CDR3 runs to 16 residues. The CDR3 spells CASSPRQGSLHQPQHF. CDR3 in DNA: TGTGCCAGCTCACCACGACAGGGTTCGTTGCATCAGCCCCAGCATTTT.

The rearrangement joins TRBV6-1 to TRBJ1-6; weak D call: TRBD1 (5 bases). V dropped 1 base and J dropped 7 bases, with 11 bases sitting between them. Germline loops: CDR1 MNHNS, CDR2 SASEGT. This CDR3 region has 15 residues. The CDR3 DNA sequence: TGTGCCAGCAGTGAAGAGGGAGGGGACAATTCACCCCTCCACTTT. This translates into CASSEEGGDNSPLHF.

J is TRBJ2-7 and V is TRBV28, with a weak D call TRBD2 (6 bases). The CDR3 loop spans 16 amino acids. Germline CDR1 MDHEN, CDR2 SYDVKM. Trimming removed 0 bases at V and 1 base at J, with 13 bases between. DNA for the CDR3: TGTGCCAGCAGTTTATGGCTAGCCGGGAGTTCCTACGAGCAGTACTTC. It specifies CASSLWLAGSSYEQYF.